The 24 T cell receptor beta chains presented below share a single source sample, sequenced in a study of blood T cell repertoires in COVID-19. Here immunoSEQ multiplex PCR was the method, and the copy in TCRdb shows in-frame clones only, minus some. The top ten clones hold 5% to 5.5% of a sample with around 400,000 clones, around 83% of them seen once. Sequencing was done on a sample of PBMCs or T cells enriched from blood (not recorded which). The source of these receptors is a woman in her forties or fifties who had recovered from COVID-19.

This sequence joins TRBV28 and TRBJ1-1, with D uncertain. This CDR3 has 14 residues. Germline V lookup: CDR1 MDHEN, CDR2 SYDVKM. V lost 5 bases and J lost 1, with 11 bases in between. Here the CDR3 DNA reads TGTGCCAGCAGTCCCCCGGAGGGGAACACTGAAGCTTTCTTT. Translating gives CASSPPEGNTEAFF.

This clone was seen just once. CDR3 nucleotide sequence: TGCGCCAGCAGCCGTCGGGAGGGTGGGAACATTCAGTACTTC. Translation gives CASSRREGGNIQYF. J is TRBJ2-4 and V is TRBV5-1, with 8 bases that match TRBD2. This CDR3 comprises 14 residues. CDR1 is SGHRS, CDR2 YFSETQ, per germline. V was clipped by 4 bases and J by 7 bases; unmatched bases: 7.

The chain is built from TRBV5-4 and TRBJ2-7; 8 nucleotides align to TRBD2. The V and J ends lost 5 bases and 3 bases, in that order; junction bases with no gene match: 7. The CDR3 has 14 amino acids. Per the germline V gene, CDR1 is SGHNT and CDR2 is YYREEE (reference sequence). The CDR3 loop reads CASSSGGVDYEQYF. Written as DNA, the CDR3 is TGTGCCAGCAGTTCCGGGGGGGTGGACTACGAGCAGTACTTC.

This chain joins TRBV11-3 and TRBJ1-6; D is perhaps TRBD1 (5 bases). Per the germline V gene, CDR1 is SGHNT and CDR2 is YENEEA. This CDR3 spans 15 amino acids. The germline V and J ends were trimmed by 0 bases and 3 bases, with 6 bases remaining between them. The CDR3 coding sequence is TGTGCCAGCAGCTTAGAACAGGACTATAATTCACCCCTCCACTTT. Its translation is CASSLEQDYNSPLHF.

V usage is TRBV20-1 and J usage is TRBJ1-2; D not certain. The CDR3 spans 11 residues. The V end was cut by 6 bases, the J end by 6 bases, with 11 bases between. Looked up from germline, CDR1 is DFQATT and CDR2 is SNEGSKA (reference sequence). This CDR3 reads CSAFGGNGYTF. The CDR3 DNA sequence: TGCAGTGCGTTTGGAGGGAATGGCTACACCTTC.

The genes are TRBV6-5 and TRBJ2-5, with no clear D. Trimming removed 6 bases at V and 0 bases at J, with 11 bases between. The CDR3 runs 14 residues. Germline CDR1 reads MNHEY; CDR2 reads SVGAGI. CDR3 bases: TGTGCCAGCAGCACGTCCGGGTACCAAGAGACCCAGTACTTC. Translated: CASSTSGYQETQYF.

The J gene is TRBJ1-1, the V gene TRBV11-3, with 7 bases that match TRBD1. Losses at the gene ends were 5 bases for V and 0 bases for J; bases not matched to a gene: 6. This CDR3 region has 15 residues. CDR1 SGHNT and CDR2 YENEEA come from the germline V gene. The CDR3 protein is CASSPRTGMNTEAFF. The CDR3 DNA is TGTGCCAGCAGCCCCAGGACAGGCATGAACACTGAAGCTTTCTTT.

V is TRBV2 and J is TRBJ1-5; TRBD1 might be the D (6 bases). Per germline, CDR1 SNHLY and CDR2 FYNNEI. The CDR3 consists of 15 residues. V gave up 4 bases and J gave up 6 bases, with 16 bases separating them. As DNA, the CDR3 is TGTGCCAGCAGTGTTTCGGGGGGGGCCAGTCAGCCCCAGCATTTT. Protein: CASSVSGGASQPQHF.

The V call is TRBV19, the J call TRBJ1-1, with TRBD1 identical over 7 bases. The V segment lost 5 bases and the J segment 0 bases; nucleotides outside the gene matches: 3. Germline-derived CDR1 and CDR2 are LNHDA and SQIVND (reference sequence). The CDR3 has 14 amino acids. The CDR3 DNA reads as TGTGCCAGTAGTGACAGGGACTTGAACACTGAAGCTTTCTTT. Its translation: CASSDRDLNTEAFF.

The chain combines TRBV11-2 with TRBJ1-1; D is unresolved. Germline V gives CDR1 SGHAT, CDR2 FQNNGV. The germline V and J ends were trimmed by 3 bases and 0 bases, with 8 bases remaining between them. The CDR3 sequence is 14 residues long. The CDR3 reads CASSFNLMNTEAFF. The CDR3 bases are TGTGCCAGCAGCTTTAACCTAATGAACACTGAAGCTTTCTTT.

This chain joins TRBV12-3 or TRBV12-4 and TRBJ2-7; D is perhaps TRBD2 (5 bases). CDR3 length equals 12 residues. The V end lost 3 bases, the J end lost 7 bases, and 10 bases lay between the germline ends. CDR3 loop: CASSLSRGEQYF. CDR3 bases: TGTGCCAGCAGTTTGAGTCGGGGAGAGCAGTACTTC.

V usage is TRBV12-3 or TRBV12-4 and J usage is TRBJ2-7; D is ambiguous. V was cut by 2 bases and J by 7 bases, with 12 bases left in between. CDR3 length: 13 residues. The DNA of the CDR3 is TGTGCCAGCAGTTTATTCTTGGTCCAGGAGCAGTACTTC. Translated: CASSLFLVQEQYF.

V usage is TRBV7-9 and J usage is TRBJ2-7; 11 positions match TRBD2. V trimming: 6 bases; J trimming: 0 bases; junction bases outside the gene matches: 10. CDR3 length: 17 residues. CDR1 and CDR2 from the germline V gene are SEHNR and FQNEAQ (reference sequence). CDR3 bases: TGTGCCAGCAGGAAAAGTGGGACTAGCGGTAACTCCTACGAGCAGTACTTC. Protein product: CASRKSGTSGNSYEQYF. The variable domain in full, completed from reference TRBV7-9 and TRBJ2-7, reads DTGVSQNPRHKITKRGQNVTFRCDPISEHNRLYWYRQTLGQGPEFLTYFQNEAQLEKSRLLSDRFSAERPKGSFSTLEIQRTEQGDSAMYLCASRKSGTSGNSYEQYFGPGTRLTVT.

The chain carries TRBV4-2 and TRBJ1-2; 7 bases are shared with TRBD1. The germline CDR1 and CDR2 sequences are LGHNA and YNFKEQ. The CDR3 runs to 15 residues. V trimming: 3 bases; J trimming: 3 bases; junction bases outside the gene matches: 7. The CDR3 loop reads CASSHATTGDYGYTF. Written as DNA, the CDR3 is TGTGCCAGCAGCCATGCTACCACAGGGGACTATGGCTACACCTTC.

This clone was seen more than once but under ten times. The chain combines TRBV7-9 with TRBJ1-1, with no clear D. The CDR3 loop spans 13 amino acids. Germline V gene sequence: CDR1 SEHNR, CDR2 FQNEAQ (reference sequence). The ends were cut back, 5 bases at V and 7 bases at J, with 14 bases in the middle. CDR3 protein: CASSTPRSFEAFF. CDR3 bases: TGTGCCAGCAGCACGCCGCGGAGTTTTGAAGCTTTCTTT.

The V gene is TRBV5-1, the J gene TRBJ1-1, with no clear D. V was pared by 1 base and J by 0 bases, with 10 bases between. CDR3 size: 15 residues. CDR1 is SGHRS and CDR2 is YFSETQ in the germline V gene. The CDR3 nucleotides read TGCGCCAGCAGCTTGTTTGACTTACTGAACACTGAAGCTTTCTTT. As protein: CASSLFDLLNTEAFF.

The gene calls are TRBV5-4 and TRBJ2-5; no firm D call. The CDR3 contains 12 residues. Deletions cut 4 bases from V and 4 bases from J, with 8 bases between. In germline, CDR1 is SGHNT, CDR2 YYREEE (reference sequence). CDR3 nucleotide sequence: TGTGCCAGCAGCCCGCCGGGAGAGACCCAGTACTTC. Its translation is CASSPPGETQYF.

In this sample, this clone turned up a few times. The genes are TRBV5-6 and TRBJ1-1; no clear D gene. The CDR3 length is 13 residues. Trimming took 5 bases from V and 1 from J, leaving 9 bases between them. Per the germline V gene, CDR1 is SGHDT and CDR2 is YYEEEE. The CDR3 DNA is TGTGCCAGCAGTTATCAGGCGAACACTGAAGCTTTCTTT. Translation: CASSYQANTEAFF. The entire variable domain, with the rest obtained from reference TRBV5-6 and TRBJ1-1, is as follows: DAGVTQSPTHLIKTRGQQVTLRCSPKSGHDTVSWYQQALGQGPQFIFQYYEEEERQRGNFPDRFSGHQFPNYSSELNVNALLLGDSALYLCASSYQANTEAFFGQGTRLTVV.

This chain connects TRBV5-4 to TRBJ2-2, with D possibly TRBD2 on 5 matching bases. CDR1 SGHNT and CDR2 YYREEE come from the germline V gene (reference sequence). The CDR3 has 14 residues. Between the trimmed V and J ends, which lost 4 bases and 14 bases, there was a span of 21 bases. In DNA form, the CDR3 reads TGTGCCAGCAGCCCGATAGCTAGCTCCGGTGAACTGTTTTTT. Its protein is CASSPIASSGELFF.

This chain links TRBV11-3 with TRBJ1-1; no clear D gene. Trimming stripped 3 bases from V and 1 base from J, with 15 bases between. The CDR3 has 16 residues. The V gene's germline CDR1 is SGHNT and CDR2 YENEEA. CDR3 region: CASSFFFQAPNTEAFF. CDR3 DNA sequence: TGTGCCAGCAGCTTTTTCTTCCAGGCTCCGAACACTGAAGCTTTCTTT.

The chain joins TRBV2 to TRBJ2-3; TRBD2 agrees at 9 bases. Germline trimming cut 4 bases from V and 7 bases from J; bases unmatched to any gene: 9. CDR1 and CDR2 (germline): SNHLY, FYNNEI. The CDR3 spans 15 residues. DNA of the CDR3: TGTGCCAGCAGTGGAGCGGGGGGTATTGAGAATACGCAGTATTTT. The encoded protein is CASSGAGGIENTQYF.

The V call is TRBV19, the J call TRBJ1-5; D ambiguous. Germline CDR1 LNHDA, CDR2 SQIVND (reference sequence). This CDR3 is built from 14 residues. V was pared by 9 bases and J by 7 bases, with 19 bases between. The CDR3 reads CASNIKHGVQPQHF. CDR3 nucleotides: TGTGCCAGCAATATAAAACACGGGGTCCAGCCCCAGCATTTT.

The CDR3 protein is CASSERRGGSYEQYF. As DNA, the CDR3 is TGTGCCAGCAGTGAGCGTCGGGGGGGGTCCTACGAGCAGTACTTC. This chain uses TRBV2 with TRBJ2-7, with 8 bases fitting TRBD2. V trimming: 3 bases; J trimming: 1 base; junction bases outside the gene matches: 5. This CDR3 has 15 amino acids. Germline V lookup: CDR1 SNHLY, CDR2 FYNNEI.

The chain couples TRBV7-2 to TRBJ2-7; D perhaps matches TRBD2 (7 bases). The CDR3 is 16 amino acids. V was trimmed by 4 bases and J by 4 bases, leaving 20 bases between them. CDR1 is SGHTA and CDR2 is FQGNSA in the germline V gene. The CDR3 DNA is TGTGCCAGCAGCTACGGACGGGGGGACAAGACTTACGAGCAGTACTTC. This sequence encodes CASSYGRGDKTYEQYF.